The entry below gives a single T cell receptor beta chain sequence along with its context. No antigen is known for it. This entry comes from a study of STAT5B mutations in CD4+ large granular lymphocyte leukemia. This CDR3 comprises 14 residues. V was trimmed by 0 bases and J by 7 bases, leaving 10 bases between them. Germline-derived CDR1 and CDR2 are SGHTA and FQGNSA. General observations from the study: Top patient clones used TRBV06 genes more often: 8/27 versus 2/35 in controls. Main leukemic clonotypes were patient-specific, but approximately 27% appeared at low frequency elsewhere.

The data were produced by immunoSEQ multiplex PCR, yet TCRdb's version contains in-frame clones alone and is incomplete. The data hold 20,000 to 25,000 clones, with about 70% observed a single time. The sequenced material came from CD4+ T cells from blood buffy coats. This receptor was obtained from a human donor in good health. The chain joins TRBV7-2 to TRBJ1-5; the D gene is possibly TRBD1 (5 bases). The DNA of the CDR3 is TGTGCCAGCAGCTTAGCCGGGGGGTGGCAGCCCCAGCATTTT. It translates to CASSLAGGWQPQHF.